Presented here are 16 T cell receptor beta chains from one specimen sequenced in a study of blood T cell repertoires in COVID-19. Using immunoSEQ multiplex PCR, the repertoire was profiled, and TCRdb retains in-frame clones only, with some absent. The sample has about 210,000 clones, approximately 81% seen once. Input material: PBMCs or T cells enriched from blood (not recorded which). Receptors were obtained from a woman between 50 and 59 years old with acute COVID-19.

The genes are TRBV2 and TRBJ2-2; D is undetermined. The CDR3 totals 14 residues. The germline V gene has CDR1 SNHLY and CDR2 FYNNEI. Trimming removed 4 bases at V and 4 bases at J, with 10 bases between. In DNA, the CDR3 is TGTGCCAGCAGTGTAACTATTATCACCGGGGAGCTGTTTTTT. It yields the protein CASSVTIITGELFF.

V is TRBV6-2 or TRBV6-3 and J is TRBJ2-3; D ambiguous. The germline V gene has CDR1 MNHEY and CDR2 SVGEGT. V was pared by 4 bases and J by 5 bases, with 7 bases between. The CDR3 length is 12 residues. CDR3 coding DNA: TGTGCCAGCAGTTTTGTCGGAGATACGCAGTATTTT. It codes for CASSFVGDTQYF.

The chain uses TRBV28 and TRBJ1-5; 9 bases agree with TRBD1. Trimming cost V 6 bases and J 5 bases; bases outside gene matches: 8. This CDR3 is built from 15 residues. CDR1 is MDHEN, CDR2 SYDVKM, per germline. The CDR3 sequence is CASRTGQGYDQPQHF. In DNA, the CDR3 is TGTGCCAGCAGAACCGGACAGGGGTACGATCAGCCCCAGCATTTT.

J is TRBJ2-7 and V is TRBV6-2 or TRBV6-3; TRBD1 agrees at 7 bases. Germline V CDR1 and CDR2: MNHEY, SVGEGT. The CDR3 is 15 residues long. V was pared by 6 bases and J by 0 bases, with 8 bases of the junction left unmatched. Written as DNA, the CDR3 is TGTGCCAGCAGCCGACTGACAGGGTTCTCCTACGAGCAGTACTTC. Translating it yields CASSRLTGFSYEQYF.

The chain uses TRBV4-3 and TRBJ2-1, with 8 nucleotides matching TRBD2. Unmatched junction bases numbered 15, after V lost 6 bases and J lost 8 bases. The germline V gene has CDR1 LGHNA and CDR2 YSLEER. The length of the CDR3 is 16 residues. The CDR3 loop reads CASRKTSVPGRDEQFF. The CDR3, as DNA: TGCGCCAGCAGGAAGACTAGCGTCCCGGGTCGAGATGAGCAGTTCTTC.

The chain is built from TRBV27 and TRBJ2-1; 14 bases fit TRBD2. After removal of 0 bases from V and 7 bases from J, the junction contained 5 bases not matched to a gene. Germline CDR1 MNHEY, CDR2 SMNVEV (reference sequence). This CDR3 is built from 17 residues. The CDR3 protein is CASSLSGTSGSKNEQFF. The CDR3 DNA reads TGTGCCAGCAGTTTATCGGGGACTAGCGGGAGTAAGAATGAGCAGTTCTTC.

The V call is TRBV28, the J call TRBJ2-2, with D hard to call. Germline CDR1 is MDHEN and CDR2 is SYDVKM. V gave up 3 bases and J gave up 0 bases, with 5 bases separating them. The CDR3 loop spans 14 amino acids. The CDR3 DNA reads as TGTGCCAGCAGTTTCCCCGCGAACACCGGGGAGCTGTTTTTT. Its protein is CASSFPANTGELFF.

As for this clone: At the DNA level, this CDR3 is encoded by other sequences in the same sample as well. This sequence joins TRBV7-2 and TRBJ2-2; D not certain. Germline-derived CDR1 and CDR2 are SGHTA and FQGNSA. Trimming shortened V by 3 bases and J by 1 base, and 9 bases separated the two germline ends. The CDR3 runs to 15 residues. This CDR3 is CASSLSPGNTGELFF. The CDR3 region has the DNA TGTGCCAGCAGCTTGTCCCCCGGGAACACCGGGGAGCTGTTTTTT.

The chain is built from TRBV11-2 and TRBJ1-1; TRBD1 matches 8 bases. Losses at the gene ends were 6 bases for V and 4 bases for J; bases not matched to a gene: 10. The germline gives CDR1 SGHAT, CDR2 FQNNGV. The CDR3 runs to 15 residues. The CDR3 loop is CASRSRDRGSTEAFF. The CDR3, as DNA: TGTGCCAGCAGGTCTAGAGACAGGGGCAGCACTGAAGCTTTCTTT.

V gene TRBV15 combines with J gene TRBJ2-3; D is perhaps TRBD1 (5 bases). Trimming took 0 bases from V and 4 from J, leaving 8 bases between them. This CDR3 is 14 amino acids long. From germline, CDR1 is LNHNV and CDR2 YYDKDF (reference sequence). The DNA of the CDR3 is TGTGCCACCAGCAGAGATCAGGGTCCAGATACGCAGTATTTT. It encodes CATSRDQGPDTQYF.

This sequence joins TRBV30 and TRBJ1-3, with D unresolved. Trimming took 3 bases from V and 3 from J, leaving 6 bases between them. Germline assignment: CDR1 GTSNPN and CDR2 SVGIG (reference sequence). This CDR3 comprises 12 residues. CDR3 DNA sequence: TGTGCCTGGAGCCCGGTTGGAAACACCATATATTTT. This codes for CAWSPVGNTIYF.

In this sample, this clone turned up a few times. The V and J genes are TRBV30 and TRBJ1-4; TRBD1 matches at 7 bases. The V segment lost 1 base and the J segment 7 bases; nucleotides outside the gene matches: 9. The germline V gene encodes CDR1 GTSNPN and CDR2 SVGIG (reference sequence). The CDR3 is 15 amino acids. DNA for the CDR3: TGTGCCTGGAGTGCGAAGGGACAGTTAGTTGAAAAACTGTTTTTT. Translated, it gives CAWSAKGQLVEKLFF. Using reference TRBV30 and TRBJ1-4 for the parts outside the CDR3, the full variable domain is SQTIHQWPATLVQPVGSPLSLECTVEGTSNPNLYWYRQAAGRGLQLLFYSVGIGQISSEVPQNLSASRPQDRQFILSSKKLLLSDSGFYLCAWSAKGQLVEKLFFGSGTQLSVL.

The chain recombines TRBV4-3 with TRBJ1-4; maybe TRBD1 (6 bases). This CDR3 region has 14 residues. Germline-derived CDR1 and CDR2 are LGHNA and YSLEER. V shed 4 bases and J shed 5 bases, with 11 bases lying between them. The CDR3 bases are TGCGCCAGCAGCCGACTACAGGGAAATGAAAAACTGTTTTTT. It codes for CASSRLQGNEKLFF.

In this sample, this clone turned up a few times. The junction departs from the called germline gene at one end, perhaps through a read error. The chain's CDR3 is CASSLGASYNEQFF. CDR3 in DNA: TGCGCCAGCAGTTTGGGGGCCTCCTACAATGAGCAGTTCTTC. This chain connects TRBV5-1 to TRBJ2-1, with D possibly matching TRBD1 (6 bases). The CDR3 is 14 residues long. Germline V gene lookup returns CDR1 SGHRS and CDR2 YFSETQ.

As concerns this clone: One base away lies a much larger clone, so this may be a sequencing read error. The CDR3 loop reads CASSRDRGETQYF. CDR3 nucleotides: TGTGCCAGCAGCCGGGACAGGGGAGAGACCCAGTACTTC. This chain uses TRBV5-4 with TRBJ2-5; 10 positions agree with TRBD1. The CDR3 spans 13 residues. V was clipped by 4 bases and J by 4 bases; unmatched bases: 1. Germline V lookup: CDR1 SGHNT, CDR2 YYREEE (reference sequence).

V is TRBV4-1 and J is TRBJ1-3; D is uncertain. This CDR3 region has 14 residues. V gave up 9 bases and J gave up 3 bases, with 15 bases separating them. Germline-derived CDR1 and CDR2 are MGHRA and YSYEKL. The chain's CDR3 is CASNAFSSGNTIYF. CDR3 DNA sequence: TGCGCCAGTAACGCCTTTTCCAGTGGAAACACCATATATTTT.